This passage covers 18 T cell receptor beta chains from one sample sequenced in a study of shared clonotypes between healthy human individuals. Libraries were prepared by immunoSEQ multiplex PCR; TCRdb keeps only in-frame clonotypes and omits some of them. The sample carries around 1.1 million clones, about 80% recorded once. Sequenced sample: memory CD4+ T cells from PBMCs. Documented subset: CD45RA-negative fraction. Receptors were obtained from a man younger than 35 in good health. Some clones in this sample may be carry-over from other donors' samples.

This clone was recorded a few times. The chain recombines TRBV7-2 with TRBJ1-2, with D maybe TRBD1 (5 bases). The CDR3 contains 17 residues. The germline V gene has CDR1 SGHTA and CDR2 FQGNSA. Trimming pared 3 bases from V and 1 base from J, leaving 18 bases between. The CDR3: CASSFAGTQKFNYGYTF. In DNA form, the CDR3 reads TGTGCCAGCAGCTTCGCCGGGACCCAAAAATTTAACTATGGCTACACCTTC.

The CDR3 is CASSLWGLGQPQHF. The CDR3 DNA follows: TGCGCCAGCAGCTTGTGGGGGCTCGGTCAGCCCCAGCATTTT. The chain recombines TRBV5-1 with TRBJ1-5, with D tentatively TRBD1 (6 bases). The CDR3 runs to 14 residues. The ends were cut back, 1 base at V and 6 bases at J, with 11 bases in the middle. The germline V gene has CDR1 SGHRS and CDR2 YFSETQ.

This clone was observed many times. The rearrangement links TRBV2 to TRBJ2-5; TRBD1 might be the D (6 bases). Germline assignment: CDR1 SNHLY and CDR2 FYNNEI. CDR3 length: 14 amino acids. Trimming pared 5 bases from V and 2 bases from J, leaving 12 bases between. The CDR3 region has the DNA TGTGCCAGCAGTTATACGGACAGACAAGAGACCCAGTACTTC. Translation: CASSYTDRQETQYF.

The gene calls are TRBV9 and TRBJ2-2; a weak D match, TRBD2 (6 bases). Between the trimmed V and J ends, which lost 0 bases and 4 bases, there was a span of 10 bases. Germline loops: CDR1 SGDLS, CDR2 YYNGEE. The CDR3 has 15 amino acids. The CDR3 DNA reads TGTGCCAGCAGCGTAGATCAAGCGGGCACCGGGGAGCTGTTTTTT. It codes for CASSVDQAGTGELFF.

The CDR3 DNA sequence: TGTGCCATCAGTGCGGGGGCGGGAGAGCAGTACTTC. Protein product: CAISAGAGEQYF. The V call is TRBV10-3, the J call TRBJ2-7; D tentatively fits TRBD1 or TRBD2 (6 bases each). The CDR3 runs 12 residues. Between the trimmed V and J ends, which lost 4 bases and 7 bases, there was a span of 11 bases. Germline V CDR1 and CDR2: ENHRY, SYGVKD.

The chain joins TRBV18 to TRBJ1-1; no firm D call. Deletions cut 0 bases from V and 1 base from J, with 12 bases between. The CDR3 runs to 16 residues. Germline V gene sequence: CDR1 KGHSH, CDR2 LQKENI. The CDR3 DNA follows: TGTGCCAGCTCACCACCGAGGTTCGCCCAGAACACTGAAGCTTTCTTT. It specifies CASSPPRFAQNTEAFF. Drawing the rest from reference TRBV18 and TRBJ1-1, the complete variable domain is NAGVMQNPRHLVRRRGQEARLRCSPMKGHSHVYWYRQLPEEGLKFMVYLQKENIIDESGMPKERFSAEFPKEGPSILRIQQVVRGDSAAYFCASSPPRFAQNTEAFFGQGTRLTVV.

This clone was picked up a small number of times. In the same sample, other DNA sequences code for this CDR3. V usage is TRBV7-9 and J usage is TRBJ2-3, with 7 positions matching TRBD2. Germline V gene lookup returns CDR1 SEHNR and CDR2 FQNEAQ (reference sequence). This CDR3 is 12 amino acids long. Unmatched junction bases numbered 2, after V lost 3 bases and J lost 8 bases. CDR3 in DNA: TGTGCCAGCAGCTTTGGACTAGGTACGCAGTATTTT. This codes for CASSFGLGTQYF.

The sample holds one count of this clone. This chain joins TRBV7-2 and TRBJ2-1; D is undetermined. Trimming removed 3 bases from V and 8 bases from J, with 5 bases in between. The CDR3 sequence is 11 residues long. Germline assignment: CDR1 SGHTA and CDR2 FQGNSA. In DNA, the CDR3 is TGTGCCAGCAGCTTTTATGATGAGCAGTTCTTC. Its protein product is CASSFYDEQFF.

This chain uses TRBV5-1 with TRBJ2-1; D might be TRBD2 (5 bases). Germline CDR1 and CDR2: SGHRS and YFSETQ. Trimming stripped 2 bases from V and 7 bases from J, with 10 bases between. The CDR3 has 13 residues. CDR3 DNA: TGCGCCAGCAGCTTAACGGGGTGGAATGAGCAGTTCTTC. Translated, it gives CASSLTGWNEQFF.

The chain uses TRBV7-9 and TRBJ1-3; tentatively, D is TRBD1 (5 bases). Trimming took 5 bases from V and 2 from J, leaving 16 bases between them. This CDR3 is built from 16 residues. Germline CDR1 is SEHNR and CDR2 is FQNEAQ (reference sequence). CDR3 region: CASSPGSGRAGNTIYF. The CDR3 region has the DNA TGTGCCAGCAGCCCAGGCTCAGGGCGGGCTGGAAACACCATATATTTT.

The J gene is TRBJ2-1, the V gene TRBV6-9, with 16 bases fitting TRBD2. Germline V gives CDR1 MNHGY, CDR2 SVAAGI. CDR3 length: 18 residues. Trimming at V came to 8 bases and at J to 3 bases, leaving 10 bases not matched to a gene. CDR3 DNA: TGTGCCAGCGGGCCGGGACTAGCGGGAGGGCTACTCTACAATGAGCAGTTCTTC. It encodes CASGPGLAGGLLYNEQFF.

The CDR3 region is CASSLAQFTDTQYF. The DNA of the CDR3 is TGTGCCAGCAGTTTGGCACAGTTCACAGATACGCAGTATTTT. The chain carries TRBV28 and TRBJ2-3; D not resolved. The CDR3 is 14 amino acids. The V gene's germline CDR1 is MDHEN and CDR2 SYDVKM. V lost 3 bases and J lost 2, with 9 bases in between.

This clone appeared a few times. The chain uses TRBV5-8 and TRBJ2-5; D might be TRBD2 (5 bases). The germline CDR1 and CDR2 sequences are SGHTS and YDEGEE. Trimming took off 2 bases at V and 0 bases at J, with 11 bases between the two ends. CDR3 length equals 15 residues. The CDR3 spells CASSFRAGNQETQYF. DNA for the CDR3: TGTGCCAGCAGCTTCCGTGCGGGCAACCAAGAGACCCAGTACTTC.

The gene calls are TRBV20-1 and TRBJ2-1; D is unclear. V lost 6 bases and J 5 bases, leaving 5 bases between the germline ends. Germline V gene sequence: CDR1 DFQATT, CDR2 SNEGSKA (reference sequence). The CDR3 length is 10 residues. The CDR3 nucleotides read TGCAGTGCCCCCCACAATGAGCAGTTCTTC. Its protein product is CSAPHNEQFF.

This clone was picked up a small number of times. The same CDR3 arises from other DNA sequences in this sample as well. The V and J genes are TRBV6-1 and TRBJ2-4; unclear D gene. V was pared by 6 bases and J by 0 bases, with 9 bases between. The CDR3 loop spans 14 amino acids. Looked up from germline, CDR1 is MNHNS and CDR2 is SASEGT. The CDR3 loop is CASRAELAKNIQYF. CDR3 DNA: TGTGCCAGCAGGGCAGAGCTAGCCAAAAACATTCAGTACTTC.

The rearrangement joins TRBV4-2 to TRBJ2-2; the D call may be TRBD1 or TRBD2 (5 bases each). V lost 5 bases and J 6 bases, leaving 19 bases between the germline ends. The germline V gene encodes CDR1 LGHNA and CDR2 YNFKEQ. CDR3 length equals 16 residues. Here the CDR3 DNA reads TGTGCCAGCAGCTACCCGGTGGGGGAGATTGCCGGGGAGCTGTTTTTT. Amino acids: CASSYPVGEIAGELFF.

The chain is built from TRBV5-1 and TRBJ2-5; either TRBD1 or TRBD2 may supply D (5 bases each). V was clipped by 4 bases and J by 5 bases, with 12 bases between them. The CDR3 loop spans 13 amino acids. From germline, CDR1 is SGHRS and CDR2 YFSETQ. CDR3 DNA: TGCGCCAGCAGCCTGGCCTGGGGGGAGACCCAGTACTTC. This encodes CASSLAWGETQYF. Full variable domain (rest looked up from reference TRBV5-1 and TRBJ2-5): KAGVTQTPRYLIKTRGQQVTLSCSPISGHRSVSWYQQTPGQGLQFLFEYFSETQRNKGNFPGRFSGRQFSNSRSEMNVSTLELGDSALYLCASSLAWGETQYFGPGTRLLVL.

The rearrangement uses TRBV9 and TRBJ1-2, with 7 bases identical to TRBD1. V was pared by 4 bases and J by 5 bases, with 8 bases of the junction left unmatched. The CDR3 runs 14 residues. Germline CDR1 is SGDLS and CDR2 is YYNGEE. The CDR3 loop reads CASSPTGSEYGYTF. The CDR3 DNA is TGTGCCAGCAGCCCGACAGGGTCGGAGTATGGCTACACCTTC.